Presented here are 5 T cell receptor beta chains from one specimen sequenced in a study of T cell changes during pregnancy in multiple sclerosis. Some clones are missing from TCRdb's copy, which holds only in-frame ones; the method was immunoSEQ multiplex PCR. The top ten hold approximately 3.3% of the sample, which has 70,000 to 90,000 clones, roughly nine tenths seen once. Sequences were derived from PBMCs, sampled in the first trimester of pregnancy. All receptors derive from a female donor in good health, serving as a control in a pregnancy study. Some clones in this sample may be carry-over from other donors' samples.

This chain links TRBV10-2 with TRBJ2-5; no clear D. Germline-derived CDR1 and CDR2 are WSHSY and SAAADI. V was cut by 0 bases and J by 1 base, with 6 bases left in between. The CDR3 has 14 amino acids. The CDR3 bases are TGCGCCAGCAGTGAGTCCGACTCCCAAGAGACCCAGTACTTC. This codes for CASSESDSQETQYF.

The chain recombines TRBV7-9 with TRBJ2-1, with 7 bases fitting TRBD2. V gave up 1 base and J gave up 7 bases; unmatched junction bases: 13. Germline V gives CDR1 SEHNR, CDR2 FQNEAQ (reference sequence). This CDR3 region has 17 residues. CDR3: CASSLEGAGGSFNEQFF. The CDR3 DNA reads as TGTGCCAGCAGCTTAGAAGGTGCAGGCGGGAGTTTTAATGAGCAGTTCTTC.

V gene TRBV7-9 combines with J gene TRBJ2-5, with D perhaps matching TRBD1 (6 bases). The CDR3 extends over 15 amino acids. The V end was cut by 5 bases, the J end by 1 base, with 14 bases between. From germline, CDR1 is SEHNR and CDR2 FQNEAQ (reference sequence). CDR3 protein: CASSPQGRAQETQYF. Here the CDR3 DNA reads TGTGCCAGCAGCCCCCAGGGGCGGGCCCAAGAGACCCAGTACTTC.

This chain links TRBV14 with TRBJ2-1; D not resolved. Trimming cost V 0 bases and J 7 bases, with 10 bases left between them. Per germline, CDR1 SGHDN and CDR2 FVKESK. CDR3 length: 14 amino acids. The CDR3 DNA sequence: TGTGCCAGCAGCCAAGATCTCGGCGGAAATGAGCAGTTCTTC. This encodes CASSQDLGGNEQFF.

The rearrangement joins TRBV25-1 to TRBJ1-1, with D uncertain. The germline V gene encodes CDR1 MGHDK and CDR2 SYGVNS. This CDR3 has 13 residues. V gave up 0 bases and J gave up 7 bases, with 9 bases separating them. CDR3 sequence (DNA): TGTGCCAGCAGTGAATATGTGATGCGTGAAGCTTTCTTT. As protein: CASSEYVMREAFF.